This is a list of T cell receptor beta chains from one sample in a study of lymphopenia after photon versus proton radiotherapy. This table comes from immunoSEQ multiplex PCR, and its TCRdb copy is limited to in-frame clones, with some not included. The repertoire holds about 24,000 clones, with roughly 80% as singletons. Sequencing used peripheral blood, obtained from a patient treated with proton-based radiotherapy. These receptors came from a woman in her seventies with pancreatic cancer. Each CDR3 is given without its conserved first and last residue. The size field is filled for only some rows; it gives once, few, many or a size class.

cdr3_aa cdr3_length clone_size v_call
ASSVDIMGTGLGGYT 15 few TRBV9
ASRLTGAGNTIY 12 . TRBV6-1
ASVNSGSWDEQF 12 . TRBV28
ASRGDIRTDTQY 12 . TRBV5-4
ASSGEVYSGNTIY 13 once TRBV4-2
ASKLTGAFEQY 11 . TRBV5-1
ASRSDTPNTEAF 12 . TRBV6-1
AWSGGRSLETQY 12 . TRBV30
ASSIEKLQETQY 12 once TRBV19
ASSLTTISGNTIY 13 . TRBV5-4
ASRKLAGGAEQY 12 . TRBV19
ASSLIPTGSHGYT 13 . TRBV28
AWSVKGEQF 9 . TRBV30
ASQAPGANTGELF 13 . TRBV19
ASSATRANTGELF 13 few TRBV10-2
ASSQDPSPAASLGNIQY 17 . TRBV4-3
ASSIGGTGAKYEQY 14 . TRBV27
ASSLRTSSYNEQF 13 . TRBV9
SVDGAGTDTQY 11 once TRBV29-1
ASSLGDSSNQPQH 13 once TRBV5-6
ASSLARGQGRNEQF 14 . TRBV7-2
ASSLAMAYEQY 11 . TRBV7-2
ATDSGGRHSNQPQH 14 . TRBV28
ATTRDYTDTQY 11 . TRBV2
AWSGGQFPGVTIY 13 . TRBV30
ASSLASNYGYT 11 . TRBV5-6
ASSQDLLAGGETQY 14 . TRBV4-2
AIMGSGSHEQY 11 . TRBV10-3
ASSFSAGSNYGYT 13 medium-sized TRBV7-2
ASSILASANYGYT 13 . TRBV28
ASSIEGGSRDTQY 13 . TRBV19
ASSLRDTDTQY 11 . TRBV5-1
GTQGFWDTEAF 11 . TRBV28
ASSLVLGVDYGYT 13 few TRBV5-6
ASRGTNVLT 9 . TRBV7-3
ASSRRLAGGDYFTQY 15 . TRBV4-3
ASSRTGTGQTDTQY 14 . TRBV18
ASSLSSGVAGLSGYT 15 . TRBV11-2
ASSIGRDRITGELF 14 . TRBV19
ASSIGDSGRTEQF 13 . TRBV19
ASSSHRGGGTEAF 13 . TRBV7-6
ASSLNGGQPQH 11 . TRBV28
ASSTPSGGTDTQY 13 few TRBV28
ASSLDRWGYGYT 12 . TRBV28
ASSTPRTSGTYEQY 14 . TRBV28
ASSLYISETQY 11 . TRBV28
ASSQDRGGFNSPLH 14 . TRBV4-3
ASSRDFNEQF 10 . TRBV2
ASRRDSFSNQPQH 13 . TRBV7-8
ASSPTGLMRGYT 12 . TRBV28
ASSAGVTEAF 10 few TRBV2
ASSQDLDTQY 10 . TRBV4-2
ASSTTLAGGDNEQF 14 . TRBV19
ASSPYSTDTQY 11 . TRBV18